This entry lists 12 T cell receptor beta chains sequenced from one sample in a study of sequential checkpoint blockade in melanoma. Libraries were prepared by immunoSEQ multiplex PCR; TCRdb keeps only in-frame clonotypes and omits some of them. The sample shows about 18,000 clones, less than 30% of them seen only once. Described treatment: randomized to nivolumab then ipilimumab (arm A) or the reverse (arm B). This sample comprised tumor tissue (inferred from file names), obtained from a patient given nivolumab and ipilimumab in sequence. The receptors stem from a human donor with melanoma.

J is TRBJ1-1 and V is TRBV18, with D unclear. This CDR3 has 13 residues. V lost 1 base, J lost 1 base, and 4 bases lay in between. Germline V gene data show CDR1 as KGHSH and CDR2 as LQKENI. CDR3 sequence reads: CASSPLPNTEAFF. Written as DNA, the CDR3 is TGTGCCAGCTCACCACTTCCGAACACTGAAGCTTTCTTT. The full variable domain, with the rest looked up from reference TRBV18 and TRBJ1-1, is NAGVMQNPRHLVRRRGQEARLRCSPMKGHSHVYWYRQLPEEGLKFMVYLQKENIIDESGMPKERFSAEFPKEGPSILRIQQVVRGDSAAYFCASSPLPNTEAFFGQGTRLTVV.

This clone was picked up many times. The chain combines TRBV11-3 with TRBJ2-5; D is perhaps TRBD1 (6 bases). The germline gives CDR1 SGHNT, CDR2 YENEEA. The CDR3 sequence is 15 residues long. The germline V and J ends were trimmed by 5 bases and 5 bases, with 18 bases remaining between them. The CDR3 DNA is TGTGCCAGCAGCCCAATCCTTGGGGGCGGGGAGACCCAGTACTTC. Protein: CASSPILGGGETQYF.

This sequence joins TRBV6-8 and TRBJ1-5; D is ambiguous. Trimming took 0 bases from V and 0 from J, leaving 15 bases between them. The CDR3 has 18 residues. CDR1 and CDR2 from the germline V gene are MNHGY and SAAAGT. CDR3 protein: CASSYSTLGGNSNQPQHF. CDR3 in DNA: TGTGCCAGCAGTTACTCGACTTTGGGAGGGAATAGCAATCAGCCCCAGCATTTT.

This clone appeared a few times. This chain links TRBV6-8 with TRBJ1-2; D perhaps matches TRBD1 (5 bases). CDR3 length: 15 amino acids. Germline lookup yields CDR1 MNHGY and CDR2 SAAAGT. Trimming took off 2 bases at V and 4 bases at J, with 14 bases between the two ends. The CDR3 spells CASSYRGQGSYGYTF. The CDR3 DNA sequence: TGTGCCAGCAGTTACCGGGGTCAGGGTTCCTATGGCTACACCTTC.

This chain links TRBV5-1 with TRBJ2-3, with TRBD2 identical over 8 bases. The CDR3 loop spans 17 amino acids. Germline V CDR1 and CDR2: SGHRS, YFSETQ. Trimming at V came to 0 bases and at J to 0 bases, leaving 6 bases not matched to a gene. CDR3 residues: CASSLAFSGVSTDTQYF. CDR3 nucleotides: TGCGCCAGCAGCTTGGCTTTTAGCGGGGTTAGCACAGATACGCAGTATTTT.

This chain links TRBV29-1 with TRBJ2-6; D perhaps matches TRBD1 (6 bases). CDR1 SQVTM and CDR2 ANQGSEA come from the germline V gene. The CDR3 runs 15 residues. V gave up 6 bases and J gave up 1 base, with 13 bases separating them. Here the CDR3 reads CSVSTGGSGANVLTF. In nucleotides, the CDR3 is TGCAGCGTCTCGACAGGTGGGTCTGGGGCCAACGTCCTGACTTTC.

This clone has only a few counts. The CDR3 here is CASSRGDRGGYNEQFF. The CDR3 DNA reads as TGCGCCAGCAGCCGGGGAGACAGGGGCGGGTACAATGAGCAGTTCTTC. The V call is TRBV23-1, the J call TRBJ2-1; 8 bases line up with TRBD1. TRBV23-1 is an ORF, and what it does is uncertain. V was clipped by 6 bases and J by 4 bases; unmatched bases: 11. The CDR3 extends over 16 amino acids.

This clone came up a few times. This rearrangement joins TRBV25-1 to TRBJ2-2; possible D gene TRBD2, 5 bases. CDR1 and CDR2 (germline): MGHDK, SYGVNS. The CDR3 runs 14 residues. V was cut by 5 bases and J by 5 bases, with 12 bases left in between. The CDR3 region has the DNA TGTGCCAGCAGTCCGAGGACGGGAACCGGGGAGCTGTTTTTT. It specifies CASSPRTGTGELFF.

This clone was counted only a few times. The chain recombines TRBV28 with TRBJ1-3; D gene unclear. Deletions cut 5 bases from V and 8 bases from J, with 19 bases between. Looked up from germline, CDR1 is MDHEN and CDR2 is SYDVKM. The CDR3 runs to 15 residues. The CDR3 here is CASSRNRVGRDTIYF. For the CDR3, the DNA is TGTGCCAGCAGTAGGAATCGGGTGGGAAGAGACACCATATATTTT.

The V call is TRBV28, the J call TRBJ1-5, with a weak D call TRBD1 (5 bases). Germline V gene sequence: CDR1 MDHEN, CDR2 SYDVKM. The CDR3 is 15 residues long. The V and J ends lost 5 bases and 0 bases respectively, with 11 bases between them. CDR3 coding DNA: TGTGCCAGCAGTGGGAGACAGAGTAGCAATCAGCCCCAGCATTTT. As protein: CASSGRQSSNQPQHF.

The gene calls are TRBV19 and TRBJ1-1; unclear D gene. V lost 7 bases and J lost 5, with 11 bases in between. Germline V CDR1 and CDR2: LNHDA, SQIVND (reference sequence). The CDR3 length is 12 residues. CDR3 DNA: TGTGCCAGTACTCTCCCTGGTACTGAAGCTTTCTTT. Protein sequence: CASTLPGTEAFF.

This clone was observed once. CDR3 sequence (DNA): TGCGCCAGCAGCCAAGATAGAAGCATTCAGTACTTC. Translation gives CASSQDRSIQYF. V usage is TRBV1 and J usage is TRBJ2-4; TRBD2 is the table's D call, not checked against the DNA. TRBV1 is noted as a pseudogene. The CDR3 spans 12 residues.